The present TCR beta chain was sequenced within a study of CD8 T cells in Susac syndrome. On the study more broadly: Patients with Susac syndrome had blood drawn and were at that point therapy-naive, on corticosteroids, or on intravenous immunoglobulin alone.

Negative isolation yielded the CD8+ and CD4+ T cells, while FACS enriched the TEMRA cells. Trimming cost V 2 bases and J 10 bases, with 14 bases left between them. The CDR3 consists of 12 residues. Germline-derived CDR1 and CDR2 are GTSNPN and SVGIG (reference sequence). RNA, at roughly 0.5 to 1 ug, was reverse transcribed with random hexamers. The immunoSEQ assay covered 54 Vbeta and 13 Jbeta segments for CDR3. One entry per CDR3 protein results from TCRdb running MiXCR on the immunoSEQ multiplex PCR reads. The table shows roughly 250,000 distinct CDR3 sequences, with about 96% occurring only once. The source is a human donor with Susac syndrome. The V and J genes are TRBV30 and TRBJ1-2; D not certain. The specimen was CD4+ T cells from PBMCs. The CDR3 coding sequence is TGTGCCTGGAGTCGGTTCTCGGGCGCCTACACCTTC. Encoded protein: CAWSRFSGAYTF.